This entry concerns a single TCR beta chain. In the authors' methods: The authors estimated nucleated cell counts from reference gene primer amplification. Sequenced by immunoSEQ multiplex PCR; TCRdb stores in-frame clones only, minus some. V and J calls plus clone size are reproduced from that table; the DNA served to infer D and trimming. There are 140,000 or so clones in the sample; just under 85% occur only once, and 3% lies in the top ten. The record originates from a study of blood T cell repertoires in COVID-19. Across the whole study: Specimens from acute and convalescent COVID-19 originated in the United States, Italy and Spain. The analysed material was cDNA or gDNA that came from T cells, B-cell-depleted T cells, or PBMCs.

The CDR3 consists of 15 residues. Germline assignment: CDR1 SGHRS and CDR2 YFSETQ. V was trimmed by 3 bases and J by 5 bases, leaving 12 bases between them. The genes are TRBV5-1 and TRBJ1-6, with TRBD1 as a possible D gene (5 bases). This receptor was obtained from an elderly woman with acute or convalescent COVID-19. What was sequenced was peripheral blood. CDR3 amino acids: CASSSQGLDNSPLHF. As DNA, the CDR3 is TGCGCCAGCAGCTCTCAGGGACTCGATAATTCACCCCTCCACTTT.